These 27 T cell receptor beta chains came from one sample sequenced in a study of patients and donors after allogeneic stem cell transplantation. TCRdb passed the RT-PCR reads through MiXCR, listing each CDR3 protein once. The sample holds 100,000 to 120,000 distinct CDR3 sequences, around 38% seen once. The sequencing sample was made of blood, either unsorted or a sorted T cell fraction (not recorded which). The origin of the receptors is a human donor who was either an allogeneic HSCT recipient or a stem cell or donor lymphocyte infusion donor (not recorded which). It is not recorded whose cells these are; they may come from a transplant donor.

V and J are TRBV6-6 and TRBJ2-7, with unresolved D. CDR3 size: 13 residues. Trimming cost V 4 bases and J 6 bases, with 13 bases left between them. Germline assignment: CDR1 MNHNY and CDR2 SVGAGI (reference sequence). CDR3 sequence: CASSFYPRVEQYF. CDR3 bases: TGTGCCAGCAGTTTCTACCCTCGTGTCGAGCAGTACTTC.

This clonotype was counted between two and nine times. The CDR3 is CSARWTGGKKDTQYF. In DNA form, the CDR3 reads TGCAGTGCTAGATGGACAGGGGGGAAGAAAGATACGCAGTATTTT. V usage is TRBV20-1 and J usage is TRBJ2-3, with TRBD1 identical over 10 bases. The CDR3 consists of 15 residues. Germline V lookup: CDR1 DFQATT, CDR2 SNEGSKA (reference sequence). V gave up 2 bases and J gave up 5 bases; unmatched junction bases: 7.

This clonotype was recorded once. CDR3 sequence reads: CSARDFKRHSYEQYF. In DNA form, the CDR3 reads TGCAGTGCTAGAGATTTTAAGCGACATTCCTACGAGCAGTACTTC. The gene calls are TRBV20-1 and TRBJ2-7, with unresolved D. In germline, CDR1 is DFQATT, CDR2 SNEGSKA (reference sequence). Trimming took off 0 bases at V and 1 base at J, with 13 bases between the two ends. This CDR3 spans 15 amino acids.

This clonotype has just a few counts. This rearrangement joins TRBV12-3 or TRBV12-4 to TRBJ2-5; D may be TRBD1 (5 bases). The CDR3 length is 13 residues. The germline V and J ends were trimmed by 3 bases and 4 bases, with 9 bases remaining between them. CDR3 protein: CASSFRALETQYF. CDR3 in DNA: TGTGCCAGCAGTTTCAGGGCATTAGAGACCCAGTACTTC.

CDR3 loop: CASSTSRRSPPQHF. The CDR3 DNA reads as TGTGCCAGTAGCACCTCAAGGAGGTCTCCGCCCCAGCATTTT. V gene TRBV19 combines with J gene TRBJ1-5; D is uncertain. V shed 6 bases and J shed 9 bases, with 18 bases lying between them. CDR1 is LNHDA and CDR2 is SQIVND in the germline V gene (reference sequence). This CDR3 contains 14 residues.

The genes are TRBV15 and TRBJ2-7, with 7 bases identical to TRBD1. Germline V gene sequence: CDR1 LNHNV, CDR2 YYDKDF (reference sequence). CDR3 size: 15 residues. V shed 2 bases and J 3 bases; nucleotides not matched to a gene: 7. Here the CDR3 DNA reads TGTGCCACCAGCAGATTACCGGGACAGAACTACGAGCAGTACTTC. Translated, it gives CATSRLPGQNYEQYF.

The chain recombines TRBV4-3 with TRBJ1-3; D is ambiguous. Trimming took off 1 base at V and 0 bases at J, with 13 bases between the two ends. CDR1 is LGHNA, CDR2 YSLEER, per germline. This CDR3 region has 17 residues. The CDR3 DNA reads as TGCGCCAGCAGCCAAGCCCGAACCGGAATCTCTGGAAACACCATATATTTT. Encoded protein: CASSQARTGISGNTIYF.

This clonotype was seen only once. The J gene is TRBJ2-1, the V gene TRBV29-1, with 8 bases lining up with TRBD2. The junction had 11 bases not matched to a gene; V was cut back by 7 bases and J by 9 bases. Germline V gene lookup returns CDR1 SQVTM and CDR2 ANQGSEA. There are 13 residues in the CDR3. The DNA of the CDR3 is TGCAGCGCCGCCTGGACTAGCAGGGGTGAGCAGTTCTTC. Protein sequence: CSAAWTSRGEQFF.

This chain joins TRBV29-1 and TRBJ2-1; D remains unclear. There are 12 residues in the CDR3. CDR1 is SQVTM, CDR2 ANQGSEA, per germline. The V end lost 2 bases, the J end lost 11 bases, and 13 bases lay between the germline ends. CDR3 nucleotides: TGCAGCGTTGAAAGCTCCAGCCCACAGCAGTTCTTC. This translates into CSVESSSPQQFF.

The genes are TRBV9 and TRBJ2-1, with D perhaps TRBD2 (6 bases). Trimming cost V 2 bases and J 5 bases, with 14 bases left between them. Germline loops: CDR1 SGDLS, CDR2 YYNGEE. The CDR3 extends over 15 amino acids. DNA of the CDR3: TGTGCCAGCAGCGTTATTAGCGGAAGTCACAATGAGCAGTTCTTC. Translation gives CASSVISGSHNEQFF.

The chain combines TRBV12-3 or TRBV12-4 with TRBJ2-1; 9 bases align to TRBD2. Germline trimming cut 5 bases from V and 5 bases from J; bases unmatched to any gene: 7. CDR3 size: 15 residues. The CDR3 loop reads CASSPGTSRNNEQFF. The CDR3 DNA reads as TGTGCCAGCAGTCCCGGGACTAGCAGGAACAATGAGCAGTTCTTC.

The genes are TRBV10-3 and TRBJ2-7, with TRBD2 matching 9 bases. V gave up 2 bases and J gave up 3 bases; unmatched junction bases: 8. The germline CDR1 and CDR2 sequences are ENHRY and SYGVKD. This CDR3 region has 16 residues. The DNA of the CDR3 is TGTGCCATCAGTGAGACGCTTGGTAGCGGGAGCTACGAGCAGTACTTC. It yields the protein CAISETLGSGSYEQYF.

Here the CDR3 DNA reads TGTGCCAGCAGCTACCCGGGACAGGGGGGAGACATTCAGTACTTC. Protein product: CASSYPGQGGDIQYF. The V gene is TRBV7-8, the J gene TRBJ2-4; 11 bases fit TRBD1. Germline V lookup: CDR1 SGHVS, CDR2 FQNEAQ. V shed 4 bases, J shed 8 bases, and the junction held 7 bases outside the gene matches. The CDR3 extends over 15 amino acids. The whole variable domain, remainder taken from reference TRBV7-8 and TRBJ2-4, is GAGVSQSPRYKVAKRGQDVALRCDPISGHVSLFWYQQALGQGPEFLTYFQNEAQLDKSGLPSDRFFAERPEGSVSTLKIQRTQQEDSAVYLCASSYPGQGGDIQYFGAGTRLSVL.

This clonotype turned up a few times. The rearrangement joins TRBV4-2 to TRBJ2-1; 11 bases agree with TRBD2. Germline V gene lookup returns CDR1 LGHNA and CDR2 YNFKEQ. The V segment lost 0 bases and the J segment 9 bases; nucleotides outside the gene matches: 4. The length of the CDR3 is 15 residues. This CDR3 is CASSQDLAGGPEQFF. In nucleotides, the CDR3 is TGTGCCAGCAGCCAAGACCTAGCGGGAGGCCCTGAGCAGTTCTTC.

V usage is TRBV12-3 or TRBV12-4 and J usage is TRBJ2-3; a weak D match, TRBD2 (6 bases). V lost 4 bases and J lost 4, with 12 bases in between. CDR3 length equals 14 residues. CDR3 DNA: TGTGCCAGCAGTTACTCGGGAGTTTCAGATACGCAGTATTTT. Its translation: CASSYSGVSDTQYF.

The chain couples TRBV5-1 to TRBJ1-6, with D perhaps matching TRBD1 (6 bases). V was clipped by 0 bases and J by 10 bases, with 11 bases between them. The CDR3 contains 14 residues. Germline CDR1 is SGHRS and CDR2 is YFSETQ. The CDR3 spells CASSLEGGLSPLHF. CDR3 DNA: TGCGCCAGCAGCTTGGAGGGGGGCCTCTCACCCCTCCACTTT.

This rearrangement joins TRBV20-1 to TRBJ2-4; 8 bases are a match to TRBD2. The germline CDR1 and CDR2 sequences are DFQATT and SNEGSKA (reference sequence). Trimming at V came to 5 bases and at J to 0 bases, leaving 3 bases not matched to a gene. The CDR3 sequence is 14 residues long. In nucleotides, the CDR3 is TGCAGTGCTGCTAGCGGGCTAGCCAAAAACATTCAGTACTTC. Translation gives CSAASGLAKNIQYF.

The sample holds many counts of this clonotype. The chain links TRBV20-1 to TRBJ1-5; TRBD1 is a possible D gene (6 bases). This CDR3 contains 14 residues. Trimming shortened V by 0 bases and J by 4 bases, and 10 bases separated the two germline ends. The germline gives CDR1 DFQATT, CDR2 SNEGSKA (reference sequence). The CDR3 protein is CSARDLGGNQPQHF. Written as DNA, the CDR3 is TGCAGTGCTAGAGATTTAGGGGGAAATCAGCCCCAGCATTTT.

A few counts support this clonotype. The gene calls are TRBV7-9 and TRBJ1-3; D is unclear. There are 14 residues in the CDR3. V dropped 3 bases and J dropped 4 bases, with 10 bases sitting between them. The germline V gene encodes CDR1 SEHNR and CDR2 FQNEAQ (reference sequence). CDR3 sequence reads: CASSFAGYGNTIYF. DNA of the CDR3: TGTGCCAGCAGCTTTGCCGGGTACGGAAACACCATATATTTT.

The rearrangement joins TRBV12-3 or TRBV12-4 to TRBJ1-2, with a tentative D call TRBD1 (5 bases). CDR3 length equals 13 residues. Trimming cost V 3 bases and J 4 bases, with 9 bases left between them. In DNA, the CDR3 is TGTGCCAGCAGTTTGGGGGTTGGCTATGGCTACACCTTC. Residues: CASSLGVGYGYTF.

The chain has TRBV29-1 and TRBJ2-5; D gene unclear. CDR3 length: 14 amino acids. CDR1 and CDR2 from the germline V gene are SQVTM and ANQGSEA. V was pared by 4 bases and J by 2 bases, with 14 bases between. The CDR3 DNA reads as TGCAGCGTTGCTCGGACCCACCTTCAAGAGACCCAGTACTTC. Translated, it gives CSVARTHLQETQYF.

The genes are TRBV4-3 and TRBJ1-6; no clear D gene. The CDR3 is 14 residues long. V was clipped by 3 bases and J by 10 bases, with 13 bases between them. Germline CDR1 reads LGHNA; CDR2 reads YSLEER. CDR3 sequence reads: CASSHRVVESPLHF. The CDR3, as DNA: TGCGCCAGCAGCCACCGGGTCGTTGAATCACCCCTCCACTTT.

Only a few counts were recorded for this clonotype. J is TRBJ1-2 and V is TRBV18; D ambiguous. The germline V gene has CDR1 KGHSH and CDR2 LQKENI. This CDR3 is 14 amino acids long. Trimming stripped 1 base from V and 2 bases from J, with 8 bases between. The CDR3 DNA sequence: TGTGCCAGCTCACCACTCCTCGAAAACTATGGCTACACCTTC. This gives the protein CASSPLLENYGYTF.

The V and J genes are TRBV20-1 and TRBJ2-3; 9 bases agree with TRBD2. J lost 4 bases, V lost 5 bases, and 10 bases had no gene match. CDR3 length: 15 amino acids. Germline CDR1 reads DFQATT; CDR2 reads SNEGSKA (reference sequence). CDR3 DNA: TGCAGTGCTCCCCGAGGTAGCGGGAGTGCAGATACGCAGTATTTT. Its translation is CSAPRGSGSADTQYF.

The chain couples TRBV20-1 to TRBJ1-5, with D unresolved. V was clipped by 2 bases and J by 0 bases, with 2 bases between them. The CDR3 sequence is 12 residues long. Germline V gene data show CDR1 as DFQATT and CDR2 as SNEGSKA (reference sequence). CDR3 DNA sequence: TGCAGTGCTAGATATAGCAATCAGCCCCAGCATTTT. It encodes CSARYSNQPQHF.

The chain has TRBV6-2 or TRBV6-3 and TRBJ2-1; 11 bases line up with TRBD1. Germline V gene sequence: CDR1 MNHEY, CDR2 SVGEGT. This CDR3 is 18 amino acids long. V lost 5 bases to trimming and J lost 2 bases; unmatched junction nucleotides: 11. For the CDR3, the DNA is TGTGCCAGCAGTGGCCCGGGACAGGGGGTTTTAGCCTACAATGAGCAGTTCTTC. Its protein is CASSGPGQGVLAYNEQFF.

This clonotype was counted between two and nine times. The rearrangement joins TRBV7-9 to TRBJ1-1; D possibly corresponds to TRBD1 (5 bases). The CDR3 runs to 12 residues. CDR1 and CDR2 from the germline V gene are SEHNR and FQNEAQ (reference sequence). V lost 5 bases and J lost 4, with 8 bases in between. The CDR3 is CASSPDTTEAFF. The CDR3 nucleotides are TGTGCCAGCAGCCCGGACACCACTGAAGCTTTCTTT. The full variable domain, in which reference TRBV7-9 and TRBJ1-1 provide the parts outside the CDR3, is DTGVSQNPRHKITKRGQNVTFRCDPISEHNRLYWYRQTLGQGPEFLTYFQNEAQLEKSRLLSDRFSAERPKGSFSTLEIQRTEQGDSAMYLCASSPDTTEAFFGQGTRLTVV.